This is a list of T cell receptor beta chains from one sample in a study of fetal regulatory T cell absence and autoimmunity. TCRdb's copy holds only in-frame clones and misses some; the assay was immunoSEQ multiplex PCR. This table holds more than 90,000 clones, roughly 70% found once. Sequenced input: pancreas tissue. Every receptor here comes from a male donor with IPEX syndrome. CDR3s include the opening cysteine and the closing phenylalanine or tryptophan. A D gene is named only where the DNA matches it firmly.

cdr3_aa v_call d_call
CASSMGSNTGELFF TRBV19 .
CASSQFGQGNYGYTF TRBV4-1 TRBD1
CASSSDDSYGYTF TRBV7-9 .
CASSVDPGTGSSGNTIYF TRBV9 TRBD1
CASRGQGRGGYTF TRBV2 TRBD1
CASSALSGGTLFDNEQFF TRBV6-1 TRBD1
CASSLGPTGGYNSPLHF TRBV7-6 TRBD1
CASSTSFRDRGSTANSGNTIYF TRBV19 TRBD1
CASGLVSNQPQHF TRBV12-5 .
CATQLIGRGPGSYEQYF TRBV27 .
CASSLAEGRGYGYTF TRBV5-1 .
CASSQGVSGGAYEQFF TRBV4-1 TRBD2
CASSQAGNQPQHF TRBV4-3 .
CASSLAAVNTEAFF TRBV5-1 .
CASTPTQGVNEQYF TRBV19 .
CASSLVTLRDGPYGYTF TRBV7-2 .
CASSQDTSFYEQYF TRBV14 .
CASSLGTGRGTDTQYF TRBV5-6 TRBD1
CASSRLAGVGNEQFF TRBV6-1 TRBD2
CASSLQGRHEQYF TRBV5-1 .
CAISENGAPSSYNEQFF TRBV10-3 .
CASSELQAAYNSPLHF TRBV6-9 .
CASSWGGTLGSEQYF TRBV5-1 TRBD2
CASSIGRQGAYEQYF TRBV11-2 TRBD1
CASRGSGANVLTF TRBV27 .
CASSGYMGPSTDTQYF TRBV2 .
CASSLGIAGGIYNEQFF TRBV7-2 TRBD2
CASSEPTHTKNIQYF TRBV6-1 .
CASSLRGGTDTQYF TRBV5-4 TRBD2
CASSWGLAGNEQFF TRBV6-6 TRBD2
CASVTGFFWRVSEAFF TRBV19 .
CAWSNTGAEQYF TRBV30 TRBD1
CASNLWGGYNEQFF TRBV9 TRBD2
CASSLVRESYEQYF TRBV13 .
CASSPRATGHNEQFF TRBV6-5 .
CASSLGTGDQNQPQHF TRBV5-1 TRBD1
CASSVSGYGYTF TRBV6-4 .